The sample holds a few counts of the clone carrying this TCR beta chain. Its target is unknown. This entry belongs to a study of T-cell reconstitution after alpha-beta-depleted transplantation in children. V was pared by 5 bases and J by 5 bases, with 17 bases of the junction left unmatched. The CDR3 is made up of 19 amino acids. Looked up from germline, CDR1 is MDHEN and CDR2 is SYDVKM. Study results and caveats: Surviving recipient T cells and thymic progenitors accounted for the high day-60 TCRbeta diversity observed in some patients.

Preparation of the TCRbeta library involved a method that used unique molecular identifiers. Each CDR3 protein gets one entry after TCRdb re-called the PCR reads with MiXCR. The data show 700,000 to 950,000 distinct CDR3 sequences, roughly 15% seen once. The chain carries TRBV28 and TRBJ2-1; 11 bases align to TRBD1. The TCR originated in a male patient between 5 and 17 years old who had a stem cell transplant for acute lymphoblastic leukemia, so the T cells may come from the graft donor. The source was PBMCs, mostly from graft donor cells, collected 360 days after TCRalphabeta/CD19-depleted stem cell transplant. The CDR3 nucleotides read TGTGCCAGCAGTCCGCGGTTCGGGGACAGGGGGAAGGGAAACAATGAGCAGTTCTTC. This translates into CASSPRFGDRGKGNNEQFF. Based on the CDR3 plus reference TRBV28 and TRBJ2-1, the full variable domain is DVKVTQSSRYLVKRTGEKVFLECVQDMDHENMFWYRQDPGLGLRLIYFSYDVKMKEKGDIPEGYSVSREKKERFSLILESASTNQTSMYLCASSPRFGDRGKGNNEQFFGPGTRLTVL.